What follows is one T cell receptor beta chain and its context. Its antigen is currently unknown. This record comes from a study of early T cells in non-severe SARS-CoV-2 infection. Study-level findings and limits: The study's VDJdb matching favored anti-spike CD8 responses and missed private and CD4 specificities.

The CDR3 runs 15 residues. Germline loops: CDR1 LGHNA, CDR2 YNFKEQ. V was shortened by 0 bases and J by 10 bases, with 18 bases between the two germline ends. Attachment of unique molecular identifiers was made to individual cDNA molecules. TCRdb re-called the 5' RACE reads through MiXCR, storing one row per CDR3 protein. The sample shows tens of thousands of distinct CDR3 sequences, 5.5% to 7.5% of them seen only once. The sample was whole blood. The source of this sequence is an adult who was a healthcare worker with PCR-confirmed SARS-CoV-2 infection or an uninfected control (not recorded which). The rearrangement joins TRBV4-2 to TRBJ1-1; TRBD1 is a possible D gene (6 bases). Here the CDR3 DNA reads TGTGCCAGCAGCCAAGATAACAGGGCGACATTGGTAGCTTTCTTT. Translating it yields CASSQDNRATLVAFF.